These 8 T cell receptor beta chains came from one sample sequenced in a study of breast tumors, draining lymph nodes, adjacent tissues. Breast cancer patients provided tissue from their axillary draining lymph nodes. TCRdb fed the multiplex PCR reads into MiXCR, producing one record per CDR3 protein. The sample has about 180,000 distinct CDR3 sequences, approximately 33% seen once. Material for sequencing was axillary lymph node tissue. The origin of the receptors is a female donor with breast cancer. Some clones in this sample may be carry-over from other donors' samples.

This clonotype was picked up many times. The chain has TRBV12-5 and TRBJ2-3, with D perhaps matching TRBD2 (5 bases). V lost 2 bases and J lost 4, with 22 bases in between. CDR1 and CDR2 from the germline V gene are LGHNT and FRNRAP. There are 18 residues in the CDR3. Here the CDR3 reads CASGLTKTGSQEADTQYF. The CDR3 nucleotides read TGTGCTAGTGGTTTGACCAAAACCGGGTCTCAGGAGGCAGATACGCAGTATTTT.

This clonotype came up a few times. This may arise from a read error, as a much more abundant clone is one base away. The CDR3 is CVSSQGDYGYTF. The CDR3 DNA is TGTGTCAGCAGTCAGGGGGACTATGGCTACACCTTC. This rearrangement joins TRBV12-3 or TRBV12-4 to TRBJ1-2, with 7 positions matching TRBD1. CDR3 length equals 12 residues.

J is TRBJ1-1 and V is TRBV20-1; 11 bases line up with TRBD1. The CDR3 spans 16 residues. V shed 3 bases, J shed 4 bases, and the junction held 10 bases outside the gene matches. Per germline, CDR1 DFQATT and CDR2 SNEGSKA (reference sequence). The CDR3 sequence: CSARGTGGFLSTEAFF. In DNA, the CDR3 is TGCAGTGCTAGGGGGACAGGGGGATTCCTGAGCACTGAAGCTTTCTTT.

This clonotype has at least ten counts. V usage is TRBV20-1 and J usage is TRBJ2-7; D might be TRBD1 or TRBD2, each matching 5 bases. The germline CDR1 and CDR2 sequences are DFQATT and SNEGSKA (reference sequence). Trimming shortened V by 3 bases and J by 7 bases, and 13 bases separated the two germline ends. The CDR3 has 12 residues. The CDR3 DNA follows: TGCAGTGCTAGGAGGGACCCCTGGGAGCAGTACTTC. Encoded protein: CSARRDPWEQYF.

Ten or more counts support this clonotype. A read error may produce the germline difference seen at one junction end. The chain employs TRBV7-7 and TRBJ2-7; 7 nucleotides align to TRBD1. CDR1 and CDR2 (germline): SSHAT, FNYEAQ (reference sequence). The CDR3 totals 15 residues. In DNA form, the CDR3 reads TGTGCTAGCACCTTGACAGGGAAGAGCTCCTACGAGCAGTACTTC. Translation: CASTLTGKSSYEQYF.

The V call is TRBV11-1, the J call TRBJ2-5; 15 bases agree with TRBD2. The V segment lost 5 bases and the J segment 2 bases; nucleotides outside the gene matches: 6. Germline-derived CDR1 and CDR2 are SGHAT and FQDESV (reference sequence). CDR3 size: 17 residues. CDR3 nucleotide sequence: TGTGCCAGCAGCCCAGGGACTAGCGGGAGGAATCAAGAGACCCAGTACTTC. It yields the protein CASSPGTSGRNQETQYF.

This clonotype was seen many times. J is TRBJ1-6 and V is TRBV7-9; D remains ambiguous. The CDR3 is made up of 16 amino acids. V was trimmed by 0 bases and J by 1 base, leaving 7 bases between them. CDR1 SEHNR and CDR2 FQNEAQ come from the germline V gene (reference sequence). CDR3 loop: CASSLAGLSYNSPLHF. The CDR3 DNA sequence: TGTGCCAGCAGCTTAGCAGGGTTGTCCTATAATTCACCCCTCCACTTT. Full variable domain (rest looked up from reference TRBV7-9 and TRBJ1-6): DTGVSQNPRHKITKRGQNVTFRCDPISEHNRLYWYRQTLGQGPEFLTYFQNEAQLEKSRLLSDRFSAERPKGSFSTLEIQRTEQGDSAMYLCASSLAGLSYNSPLHFGNGTRLTVT.

This clonotype was observed at least ten times. The rearrangement links TRBV7-9 to TRBJ2-5; 7 bases fit TRBD1. V trimming: 5 bases; J trimming: 4 bases; junction bases outside the gene matches: 7. Germline V CDR1 and CDR2: SEHNR, FQNEAQ (reference sequence). The CDR3 has 14 residues. The chain's CDR3 is CASSPETGRETQYF. DNA for the CDR3: TGTGCCAGCAGCCCAGAGACAGGGCGAGAGACCCAGTACTTC.